The present entry profiles one T cell receptor (beta chain) with its context. The sample originates from a study of shared clonotypes between healthy human individuals. CD45RO-negative, CCR7-positively selected cells formed the naive CD8 fraction, excluding terminally differentiated effector memory CD45RA+ cells. Per the germline V gene, CDR1 is SNHLY and CDR2 is FYNNEI. V was clipped by 4 bases and J by 6 bases, with 10 bases between them. This CDR3 is 13 amino acids long. In the original workflow: Junction-only sequences without quality scores came from ImmunoSEQ, so filtering differed. The data were produced by immunoSEQ multiplex PCR, yet TCRdb's version contains in-frame clones alone and is incomplete. The DNA gave D and trimming, while V, J and clone size come from that table. This table holds 550,000 to 600,000 clones, 95% to 98% found once.

This TCR came from a man under 40 in good health. The V gene is TRBV2, the J gene TRBJ1-5, with a weak D call TRBD1 (6 bases). Material for sequencing was naive CD8+ T cells sorted from blood. The CDR3, as DNA: TGTGCCAGCAGTGGCGGGGGCCCTCAGCCCCAGCATTTT. Its translation: CASSGGGPQPQHF.